What follows describes a single T cell receptor beta chain. V lost 5 bases, J lost 2 bases, and 17 bases lay in between. CDR1 and CDR2 from the germline V gene are SGHTA and FQGNSA. The CDR3 consists of 16 residues. Assay used: immunoSEQ multiplex PCR; TCRdb lists only in-frame clones, some missing. The table shows about 79,000 clones, with about 84% occurring only once. The data were taken from a study of OX40 agonist ivuxolimab in advanced cancers. Blood draws occurred at baseline, cycle 4 day 1, and cycle 7 day 1. This sample comprised CD4+ or CD8+ T cells sorted from blood, obtained in a trial of the OX40 agonist ivuxolimab. The TCR comes from an adult with an advanced solid tumor such as melanoma, head and neck, liver or kidney cancer. The J gene is TRBJ2-3, the V gene TRBV7-2; possibly TRBD2 for D (7 bases). This CDR3 is CASSPRRGGTTDTQYF. CDR3 bases: TGTGCCAGCAGCCCCCGGAGGGGGGGGACCACAGATACGCAGTATTTT.